This entry is about one T cell receptor beta chain. This entry is derived from a study of blood T cell repertoires in COVID-19. Study as a whole: The analysed material was cDNA or gDNA that came from T cells, B-cell-depleted T cells, or PBMCs.

This table comes from immunoSEQ multiplex PCR, and its TCRdb copy is limited to in-frame clones, with some not included. The table has 95,000 to 120,000 clones, 85% seen once. The CDR3 covers 14 residues. Germline V gives CDR1 MNHEY, CDR2 SVGAGI. Trimming took off 6 bases at V and 8 bases at J, with 19 bases between the two ends. The sequence derives from a human donor in a cohort sampled during active COVID-19. Specimen: peripheral blood. The chain employs TRBV6-5 and TRBJ1-1, with a possible D match to TRBD1 (6 bases). This CDR3 is CASRLTGRVGEAFF. Here the CDR3 DNA reads TGTGCCAGCAGACTCACAGGGAGGGTTGGGGAAGCTTTCTTT.